This TCR beta chain was observed in a study of technical replicates of blood from several donors. The V and J ends lost 0 bases and 4 bases respectively, with 7 bases between them. Germline CDR1 SGHRS, CDR2 YFSETQ. The CDR3 contains 13 residues. Assay: immunoSEQ multiplex PCR; the TCRdb copy retains only in-frame clones and omits some. The sample includes about 49,000 clones, 80% to 95% of them seen just once. This chain joins TRBV5-1 and TRBJ1-2; D is undetermined. Sequenced sample: PBMCs. This receptor was identified in a human donor in good health. Some clones in this sample may be carry-over from other donors' samples. CDR3: CASSLGRPYGYTF. The CDR3 DNA sequence: TGCGCCAGCAGCTTGGGCAGGCCCTATGGCTACACCTTC.